This T cell receptor (beta chain) was retrieved from a study of chemoradiotherapy in HPV16-positive cancers (dated by TCRdb to between 2022 and 2023). Context from the whole study: Functional T-cell assays on cells from a couple of HPV16-positive patients defined candidate HPV-specific T-cell clones and common TCR motifs. TCR repertoires from roughly 87 patients with HPV-related cancers were then used to track the candidate HPV-specific TCRs and motifs. The study set out to ask whether T-cell immunity against the HPV oncoproteins E6 and E7 changes over the course of chemoradiotherapy and whether that immunity affects survival.

Because repertoires were sampled repeatedly during chemoradiotherapy, clonal expansion in the tumor microenvironment could be followed. The protocol used for the library was the immunoSEQ multiplex PCR assay. This is the immuneACCESS table as TCRdb keeps it, with only in-frame sequences that have V and J called. A part of the clones is gone; compared with another copy, unresolved V genes explain less than half, and the rest is unexplained. A total of some 12,000 clones appear in this sample, around nine tenths of them only once. The ten top clones hold roughly 6.1% of the sample. With regard to this clone: Which antigen it targets is not known. Base quality data are lacking; no much larger clone is found one base away.

In the germline V gene, CDR1 corresponds to SGHAT and CDR2 to FQNNGV. The V end gives up 8 bases and the J end 8 bases, leaving 9 bases in the junction not matched to a gene. Reading from cysteine to phenylalanine, the CDR3 counts 14 amino acids. Left in the record is the CDR3 DNA by itself, 42 bases read in frame from the first base. Beyond this particular receptor, the publication reports: Expansion of candidate HPV-specific clones and E7-related TCR motifs was observed in the tumor microenvironment during treatment, whereas no such expansion was observed for non-HPV-specific T cells. The functional definition of HPV-specific T cells was derived from only a couple of HPV16-positive patients, and the survival association was reported for HPV16-positive patients. Among HPV16-positive patients, expansion of HPV-responsive T cells during chemoradiotherapy was associated with better recurrence-free survival.

The sequence came from a human donor with HPV-associated anogenital cancer. This receptor chain uses TRBV11-2 and TRBJ1-4, with 9 junctional bases fitting TRBD1. The sequencing used blood, collected from a patient who underwent chemoradiotherapy. DNA sequence: TGTGCCAGCGGTTCCGGGACAGGGAACGAAAAACTGTTTTTT. It is translated as CASGSGTGNEKLFF.